This T cell receptor beta chain was sequenced for a study of cytomegalovirus exposure and HLA in healthy donors (TCRdb year 2017). About the investigation overall: According to a later analysis, one platform produced both the roughly 130 validation repertoires and the 550 to 800 repertoires of the first cohort. The study aimed to test whether signatures of past pathogen exposure could be identified by cataloging public T cell receptors. In addition to the first cohort of 650 to 750 subjects, a separate validation cohort of approximately 120 different subjects was used. High-throughput TCR immunosequencing, statistical association of individual TCRs with disease status, and machine learning were combined to predict cytomegalovirus infection status. Points the paper makes about the study in general: The study listed approximately 150 TCR beta chains as associated with cytomegalovirus. While some public TCRs were present in many individuals, most TCR sequences turned up only very rarely across donors. The validation cohort had no HLA typing available for a later analysis, so co-occurrence within that cohort was assessed over all 110 or so repertoires. It was suggested by the authors that the approach could potentially be generalized to other disease states and immunological phenotypes. The classifier was reported to diagnose cytomegalovirus status with high specificity and sensitivity in both the original cohort and the validation cohort. A few of the identified cytomegalovirus-associated TCR beta chains were confirmed in vitro to be specific for cytomegalovirus antigens. Of the cluster scores, 85% to 95% were above 0 in a later analysis, which found that TCRs clustered in the first cohort also tended to co-occur in the roughly 130 validation repertoires.

The germline V gene encodes CDR1 MNHEY and CDR2 SMNVEV (reference sequence). V drops 5 bases and J drops 10 bases, leaving 12 bases in between. Measured from the cysteine to the phenylalanine, the CDR3 is 12 residues long. Only the CDR3 part of the read is kept: 36 bases, read in frame from the first base. Library preparation employed the immunoSEQ multiplex PCR assay. The authors' analysis ran thus. A statistical classification framework was built to diagnose cytomegalovirus status from the catalog of TCR beta chain sequences. TCRdb holds this immuneACCESS table with in-frame rearrangements only. Some clones are missing; in checked studies, unresolved V genes explain under half, and the rest has no known cause. V and J calls and clone size are those listed in that table; D and trimming were worked out from the DNA. This sample holds 250,000 to 350,000 clones; roughly 89% were observed only once. Roughly 0.8% of the sample rests with the top ten.

On this clone: Its cognate antigen has yet to be identified. Base qualities are not recorded, but no much larger clone differs from it by a single base.

Separate from the approximately 700-subject first cohort, the validation cohort of 90 to 150 subjects was the group to which the donors belonged. Here the chain combines TRBV27 and TRBJ2-1; the D gene is possibly TRBD2, with 6 bases matching. Sequencing was done on a sample of PBMCs. The sequence derives from a woman between 18 and 29 years old in good health and CMV-seronegative. The encoded CDR3 is CASSQLAAEQFF. Read as DNA, the sequence is TGTGCCAGCAGTCAACTAGCTGCCGAGCAGTTCTTC.